This T cell receptor (beta chain) emerged from a study of response to subunit inactivated influenza vaccine. TCRdb re-derived calls from the RT-PCR reads in MiXCR, one entry per CDR3 protein. Of 500,000 to 700,000 distinct CDR3 sequences listed, roughly 23% were seen once; the top ten hold approximately 2.9%. This clonotype occurred a few times. The J segment lost 0 bases and the V segment lost 7 bases, leaving 3 bases of the junction unmatched. The CDR3 contains 14 residues. Looked up from germline, CDR1 is SGHRS and CDR2 is YFSETQ. Another study also made use of these data, one on T cells expressing NK-cell markers. That work contributes: 5'RACE template switching with UMIs produced the TCR beta cDNA. The eight sequenced donors comprised seven who were HCMV-seropositive and one who was seronegative. In several experiments, sorting was confined to alpha-beta TCR T cells through use of an anti-gamma-delta TCR antibody. Top CD8+ clonotypes included the dominant CD3+CD56+NKG2C+ clonotypes in roughly 6 donors. Whether expanded NKG2C+ T cell clones were HCMV-specific remained unclear.

The V call is TRBV5-1, the J call TRBJ2-2; 7 positions agree with TRBD1. The sequenced sample was CD4+ T cells sorted from PBMCs, obtained roughly 13 days after vaccination. This receptor was identified in a man aged 50-59 years who received an inactivated influenza vaccine. The DNA of the CDR3 is TGCGCCAGCTCGGACAGGACGAACACCGGGGAGCTGTTTTTT. It encodes CASSDRTNTGELFF.